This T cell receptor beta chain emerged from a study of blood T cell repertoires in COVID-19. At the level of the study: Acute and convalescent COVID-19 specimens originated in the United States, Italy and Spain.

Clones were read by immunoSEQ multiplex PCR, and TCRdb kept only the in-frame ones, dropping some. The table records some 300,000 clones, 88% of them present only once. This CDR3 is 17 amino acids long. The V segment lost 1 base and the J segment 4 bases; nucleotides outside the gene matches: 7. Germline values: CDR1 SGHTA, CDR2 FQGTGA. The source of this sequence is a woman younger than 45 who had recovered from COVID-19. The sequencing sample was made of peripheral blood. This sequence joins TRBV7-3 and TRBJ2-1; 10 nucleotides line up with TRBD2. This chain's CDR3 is CASSLNYRSGGYNEQFF. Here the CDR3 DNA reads TGTGCCAGCAGCTTAAATTATCGTAGCGGGGGGTACAATGAGCAGTTCTTC. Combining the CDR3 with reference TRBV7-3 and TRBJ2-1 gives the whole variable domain GAGVSQTPSNKVTEKGKYVELRCDPISGHTALYWYRQSLGQGPEFLIYFQGTGAADDSGLPNDRFFAVRPEGSVSTLKIQRTERGDSAVYLCASSLNYRSGGYNEQFFGPGTRLTVL.